This TCR beta chain originates from a study of blood T cells in healthy people across ages. Across the whole study: There was about one barcoded beta molecule captured by template switching per two T cells. Study-level points and caveats: Naive T cell percentage strongly correlated with TCR beta diversity.

This CDR3 is built from 15 residues. Germline lookup yields CDR1 MDHEN and CDR2 SYDVKM. V lost 6 bases, J lost 2 bases, and 6 bases stayed unmatched. To note about this clonotype: Its antigen is not identified.

Through a sample-barcoded 5' primer and a J-beta primer mix, a second PCR was run for roughly 6 to 11 cycles. MiXCR, applied by TCRdb to the 5' RACE reads, yields one record per CDR3 protein. The data contain 1.5 million to 1.8 million distinct CDR3 sequences, less than 45% of them singletons. This TCR came from a woman between 18 and 30 years old in good health. The sequenced sample was blood. This chain connects TRBV28 to TRBJ2-7, with 11 bases aligning to TRBD2. The CDR3 coding sequence is TGTGCCAGCAGAAAGACTAGCGGGACAACCTACGAGCAGTACTTC. Protein sequence: CASRKTSGTTYEQYF. The whole variable domain, remainder taken from reference TRBV28 and TRBJ2-7, is DVKVTQSSRYLVKRTGEKVFLECVQDMDHENMFWYRQDPGLGLRLIYFSYDVKMKEKGDIPEGYSVSREKKERFSLILESASTNQTSMYLCASRKTSGTTYEQYFGPGTRLTVT.